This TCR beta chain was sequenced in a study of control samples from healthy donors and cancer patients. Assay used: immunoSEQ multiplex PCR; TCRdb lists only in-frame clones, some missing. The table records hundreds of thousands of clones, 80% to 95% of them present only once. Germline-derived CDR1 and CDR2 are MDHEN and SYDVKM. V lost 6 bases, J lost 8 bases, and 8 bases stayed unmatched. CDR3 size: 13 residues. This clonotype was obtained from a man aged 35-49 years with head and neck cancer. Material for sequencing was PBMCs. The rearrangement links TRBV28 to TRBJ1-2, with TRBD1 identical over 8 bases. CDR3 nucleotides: TGTGCCAGCAGCTTAGGGACAGGTGTGGGCTACACCTTC. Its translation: CASSLGTGVGYTF.